Below, 8 T cell receptor beta chains from the same sample are listed, as sequenced in a study of regulatory T cells in long-lasting Graves disease (dated by TCRdb to about 2021). The library was prepared using multiplex PCR. The data were produced on an Illumina HiSeq 4000. CDR3 regions were amplified by Arm-PCR with iRepertoire HTBI primers to construct TCR beta libraries. TCRdb cleaned the public reads at Q25 with fastp, built clones with MiXCR and kept in-frame beta chains. Each record represents a unique CDR3 protein, reported with the most common genes and DNA among its rows. The sample contains 600,000 to 850,000 distinct CDR3 sequences, 30% of them found a single time. About two fifths of the sample comes from the top ten. The time point label for this specimen denotes: persistent/refractory GD, antithyroid drugs over 5 years with positive TRAb. RNA was extracted from PBMCs in TRIzol for both TCR sequencing and RNA sequencing.

Here the sequenced sample was peripheral blood mononuclear cells (PBMCs), taken when the disease was refractory, from a patient treated with antithyroid drugs. Source of these receptors: a female donor with Graves disease.

This clonotype came up a few times. The V and J genes are TRBV19 and TRBJ1-2, with D possibly being TRBD1 (6 bases). V lost 6 bases to trimming and J lost 8 bases, with 16 bases between them. This CDR3 contains 13 residues. Germline CDR1 and CDR2: LNHDA and SQIVND (reference sequence). The CDR3 DNA follows: TGTGCCAGTAGCCCACGGGGGGGCTCCGGCTACACCTTC. This translates into CASSPRGGSGYTF.

The rearrangement links TRBV5-1 to TRBJ1-6; unclear D gene. This CDR3 region has 14 residues. Germline-derived CDR1 and CDR2 are SGHRS and YFSETQ. Trimming removed 0 bases from V and 8 bases from J, with 9 bases in between. In DNA, the CDR3 is TGCGCCAGCAGCTTGGCTCAGAATGATTCACCCCTCCACTTT. Translation gives CASSLAQNDSPLHF.

This sequence joins TRBV7-9 and TRBJ1-1, with TRBD1 identical over 11 bases. This CDR3 region has 16 residues. J lost 5 bases, V lost 5 bases, and 10 bases had no gene match. The germline V gene encodes CDR1 SEHNR and CDR2 FQNEAQ (reference sequence). CDR3 nucleotide sequence: TGTGCCAGCAGCCCCGGACAGGGGGCGACGGGGACTGAAGCTTTCTTT. It is translated as CASSPGQGATGTEAFF.

This clonotype has just a few counts. J is TRBJ1-1 and V is TRBV5-1; D remains unclear. The ends were cut back, 7 bases at V and 11 bases at J, with 27 bases in the middle. The germline gives CDR1 SGHRS, CDR2 YFSETQ. The CDR3 has 15 amino acids. CDR3 DNA sequence: TGCGCCAGCCGGGTAGGCGATGGGCCATTCGCCGAGGCTTTCTTT. This encodes CASRVGDGPFAEAFF.

Only a few counts were recorded for this clonotype. V gene TRBV15 combines with J gene TRBJ1-5, with unresolved D. V was cut by 0 bases and J by 7 bases, with 10 bases left in between. Germline assignment: CDR1 LNHNV and CDR2 YYDKDF (reference sequence). The CDR3 has 14 residues. CDR3 residues: CATSRDPGFQPQHF. CDR3 in DNA: TGTGCCACCAGCAGAGATCCGGGGTTCCAGCCCCAGCATTTT.

There are many counts of this clonotype. The rearrangement links TRBV6-1 to TRBJ2-2; 7 bases are shared with TRBD1. CDR1 and CDR2 (germline): MNHNS, SASEGT. The CDR3 is 16 residues long. Trimming at V came to 5 bases and at J to 2 bases, leaving 8 bases not matched to a gene. DNA for the CDR3: TGTGCCAGCAGTCCTTGGGGGACAGCTAACACCGGGGAGCTGTTTTTT. Protein sequence: CASSPWGTANTGELFF.

This clonotype turned up a few times. The chain carries TRBV20-1 and TRBJ1-4, with D perhaps matching TRBD1 (6 bases). The V gene's germline CDR1 is DFQATT and CDR2 SNEGSKA (reference sequence). This CDR3 comprises 12 residues. Trimming cost V 7 bases and J 6 bases, with 12 bases left between them. CDR3 DNA sequence: TGCAGTGGGCGTCAGGGGTATGAAAAACTGTTTTTT. Amino acids: CSGRQGYEKLFF.

This sequence joins TRBV7-9 and TRBJ1-5; D is unresolved. The CDR3 spans 14 residues. The V and J ends lost 3 bases and 2 bases respectively, with 8 bases between them. Germline lookup yields CDR1 SEHNR and CDR2 FQNEAQ (reference sequence). CDR3 amino acids: CASSFSTGNQPQHF. The CDR3 DNA sequence: TGTGCCAGCAGCTTTAGTACGGGCAATCAGCCCCAGCATTTT.